Presented here are 23 T cell receptor beta chains from one specimen sequenced in a study of CD8 T cells in Susac syndrome. A quantity of about 0.5 to 1 ug RNA underwent reverse transcription using random hexamers. TCRdb analysed the immunoSEQ multiplex PCR reads with MiXCR anew, one entry per CDR3 protein. The sample has under 200,000 distinct CDR3 sequences, roughly 94% seen once. Material for sequencing was CD4+ T cells from PBMCs. The receptors derive from a human donor in good health.

The chain is built from TRBV5-1 and TRBJ2-7; tentative D call: TRBD1 (5 bases). Germline V gene lookup returns CDR1 SGHRS and CDR2 YFSETQ. This CDR3 comprises 12 residues. The V end was cut by 5 bases, the J end by 1 base, with 7 bases between. The CDR3 loop reads CASRQESYEQYF. CDR3 DNA: TGCGCCAGCAGACAGGAGTCCTACGAGCAGTACTTC.

This rearrangement joins TRBV20-1 to TRBJ2-2, with a possible D match to TRBD1 (5 bases). The germline gives CDR1 DFQATT, CDR2 SNEGSKA (reference sequence). The V end was cut by 0 bases, the J end by 4 bases, with 12 bases between. The CDR3 length is 15 residues. The CDR3 sequence is CSARDAGLSTGELFF. The DNA of the CDR3 is TGCAGTGCTAGAGATGCAGGGCTTTCCACCGGGGAGCTGTTTTTT.

CDR3 loop: CASSQVTGLGGYTF. In DNA, the CDR3 is TGCGCCAGCAGCCAAGTAACAGGGCTTGGTGGCTACACCTTC. J is TRBJ1-2 and V is TRBV4-1, with D maybe TRBD1 (6 bases). Germline CDR1 MGHRA, CDR2 YSYEKL. CDR3 length: 14 residues. The V and J ends lost 1 base and 7 bases respectively, with 13 bases between them.

This rearrangement joins TRBV5-1 to TRBJ2-5, with D possibly TRBD2 on 5 matching bases. V lost 3 bases and J 3 bases, leaving 15 bases between the germline ends. The germline V gene encodes CDR1 SGHRS and CDR2 YFSETQ. There are 15 residues in the CDR3. The CDR3, as DNA: TGCGCCAGCAGCTCCCCCTGGACGGGGAAAGAGACCCAGTACTTC. Protein sequence: CASSSPWTGKETQYF.

The chain joins TRBV20-1 to TRBJ1-5; D remains unclear. Trimming shortened V by 1 base and J by 9 bases, and 16 bases separated the two germline ends. The CDR3 contains 14 residues. Germline V lookup: CDR1 DFQATT, CDR2 SNEGSKA (reference sequence). The CDR3 DNA reads as TGCAGTGCTAGAGTAGCACCGTGGACGGGGCCCCAGCATTTT. This translates into CSARVAPWTGPQHF.

The chain carries TRBV29-1 and TRBJ1-1, with D maybe TRBD1 (5 bases). Trimming removed 7 bases at V and 2 bases at J, with 11 bases between. Germline CDR1 is SQVTM and CDR2 is ANQGSEA. CDR3 length: 12 amino acids. CDR3 sequence (DNA): TGCAGCGCGGGACGCATTAACACTGAAGCTTTCTTT. Its protein is CSAGRINTEAFF.

V gene TRBV6-2 or TRBV6-3 combines with J gene TRBJ1-5; D remains ambiguous. The CDR3 runs to 13 residues. Germline V gene sequence: CDR1 MNHEY, CDR2 SVGEGT. V lost 0 bases to trimming and J lost 10 bases, with 10 bases between them. The DNA for the CDR3 is TGTGCCAGCAGTTACTCCAGTCGGCGCCCCCAGCATTTT. Its protein is CASSYSSRRPQHF.

This clonotype was seen a handful of times. The gene calls are TRBV18 and TRBJ2-3; no clear D. Germline lookup yields CDR1 KGHSH and CDR2 LQKENI. This CDR3 is built from 11 residues. V dropped 6 bases and J dropped 6 bases, with 7 bases sitting between them. CDR3 DNA sequence: TGTGCCAGCTCCCCGGCGGATACGCAGTATTTT. This codes for CASSPADTQYF.

This clonotype came up once. The chain recombines TRBV3-1 with TRBJ2-1; no firm D call. V was trimmed by 1 base and J by 7 bases, leaving 14 bases between them. There are 15 residues in the CDR3. Germline V gives CDR1 LGHDT, CDR2 YNNKEL (reference sequence). CDR3 protein: CASSQGTFNLNEQFF. The CDR3 bases are TGTGCCAGCAGCCAAGGGACCTTCAATTTGAATGAGCAGTTCTTC.

This chain connects TRBV10-3 to TRBJ2-3; 7 bases agree with TRBD2. The CDR3 is 13 residues long. Germline values: CDR1 ENHRY, CDR2 SYGVKD. The V segment lost 8 bases and the J segment 4 bases; nucleotides outside the gene matches: 6. The CDR3 nucleotides read TGTGCCATCGGTAGCGGGTCTTCAGATACGCAGTATTTT. Translating it yields CAIGSGSSDTQYF.

The rearrangement links TRBV4-3 to TRBJ2-1, with TRBD2 identical over 10 bases. The CDR3 consists of 20 residues. Germline CDR1 and CDR2: LGHNA and YSLEER. The V and J ends lost 0 bases and 8 bases, in that order; junction bases with no gene match: 19. The CDR3 sequence is CASSQDQSGGALASMDEQFF. The CDR3 region has the DNA TGCGCCAGCAGCCAAGATCAGAGCGGGGGGGCGTTGGCCTCTATGGATGAGCAGTTCTTC.

The rearrangement joins TRBV6-2 or TRBV6-3 to TRBJ2-5, with 11 bases aligning to TRBD2. Germline lookup yields CDR1 MNHEY and CDR2 SVGEGT. This CDR3 has 17 residues. Germline trimming cut 2 bases from V and 5 bases from J; bases unmatched to any gene: 10. CDR3 sequence (DNA): TGTGCCAGCAGTTACGATAAGACTAGCGGGATTTTGGAGACCCAGTACTTC. Its translation: CASSYDKTSGILETQYF.

This clonotype was counted a single time. This chain joins TRBV29-1 and TRBJ1-5, with TRBD1 matching 8 bases. Germline V lookup: CDR1 SQVTM, CDR2 ANQGSEA. This CDR3 is 13 amino acids long. J gave up 7 bases and V 5 bases, and 7 bases lay outside the gene matches. CDR3 in amino acids: CSVLDRVGQPQHF. The CDR3 DNA follows: TGCAGCGTTCTGGACAGGGTTGGACAGCCCCAGCATTTT.

The V call is TRBV29-1, the J call TRBJ1-4; D is unresolved. Trimming took 4 bases from V and 7 from J, leaving 16 bases between them. CDR3 length: 14 residues. CDR1 is SQVTM and CDR2 is ANQGSEA in the germline V gene. CDR3 bases: TGCAGCGTTGCGGGGATGGCGGCTGGTGAAAAACTGTTTTTT. Its protein product is CSVAGMAAGEKLFF. Complete variable domain (other parts from reference TRBV29-1 and TRBJ1-4): SAVISQKPSRDICQRGTSLTIQCQVDSQVTMMFWYRQQPGQSLTLIATANQGSEATYESGFVIDKFPISRPNLTFSTLTVSNMSPEDSSIYLCSVAGMAAGEKLFFGSGTQLSVL.

The rearrangement joins TRBV29-1 to TRBJ1-1; a possible D gene is TRBD1 (5 bases). The CDR3 is made up of 14 amino acids. Per the germline V gene, CDR1 is SQVTM and CDR2 is ANQGSEA. Deletions cut 4 bases from V and 4 bases from J, with 16 bases between. The CDR3: CSVAPQGRATEAFF. Here the CDR3 DNA reads TGCAGCGTTGCCCCTCAGGGACGGGCCACTGAAGCTTTCTTT.

This chain links TRBV29-1 with TRBJ2-3; no reliable D call. This CDR3 has 12 amino acids. The germline V gene encodes CDR1 SQVTM and CDR2 ANQGSEA. Trimming cost V 4 bases and J 6 bases, with 11 bases left between them. The CDR3 here is CSVAVGPDTQYF. CDR3 bases: TGCAGCGTTGCTGTTGGGCCTGATACGCAGTATTTT.

The chain uses TRBV27 and TRBJ1-3, with D hard to call. The CDR3 runs to 14 residues. CDR1 is MNHEY, CDR2 SMNVEV, per germline (reference sequence). The V end lost 6 bases, the J end lost 1 base, and 10 bases lay between the germline ends. The chain's CDR3 is CASSPEVSGNTIYF. For the CDR3, the DNA is TGTGCCAGCAGCCCGGAGGTTTCTGGAAACACCATATATTTT.

The chain employs TRBV21-1 and TRBJ2-7; the table assigns TRBD2, which was not confirmed against the DNA. TRBV21-1 is listed as a pseudogene. The length of the CDR3 is 12 residues. The CDR3 DNA reads TGTGCCAGCAGGACTAGCGGATACGAGCAGTACGTC. It specifies CASRTSGYEQYV.

The chain links TRBV5-1 to TRBJ2-7; 11 bases map to TRBD2. Germline loops: CDR1 SGHRS, CDR2 YFSETQ. This CDR3 region has 17 residues. V trimming: 6 bases; J trimming: 2 bases; junction bases outside the gene matches: 13. The CDR3 loop reads CASTWAGTSGLPYEQYV. The CDR3 DNA follows: TGCGCCAGCACCTGGGCCGGGACTAGCGGATTACCCTACGAGCAGTACGTC.

V and J are TRBV28 and TRBJ2-1; D is ambiguous. V dropped 4 bases and J dropped 6 bases, with 10 bases sitting between them. The CDR3 is 13 amino acids. CDR1 MDHEN and CDR2 SYDVKM come from the germline V gene. DNA for the CDR3: TGTGCCAGCAGTTCCCAACCAGGCAATGAGCAGTTCTTC. It is translated as CASSSQPGNEQFF.

With regard to this clonotype: Mismatch with germline at one junction end may stem from a read error. The gene calls are TRBV15 and TRBJ1-1, with D unresolved. This CDR3 comprises 13 residues. Per the germline V gene, CDR1 is LNHNV and CDR2 is YYDKDF (reference sequence). CDR3 nucleotide sequence: TGTGCCACCAGGGCTGGTCTGAAAACTGAAGCTTTCTTT. Residues: CATRAGLKTEAFF.

This sequence joins TRBV24-1 and TRBJ2-3, with no clear D. Germline lookup yields CDR1 KGHDR and CDR2 SFDVKD. The CDR3 loop spans 14 amino acids. Between the trimmed V and J ends, which lost 3 bases and 7 bases, there was a span of 13 bases. The CDR3 loop reads CATSDRIEPNTQYF. The CDR3 DNA reads TGTGCCACCAGTGATAGGATAGAGCCGAATACGCAGTATTTT.

The CDR3 loop is CATSDFTGKQFF. The CDR3 nucleotides are TGTGCCACCAGTGATTTCACAGGGAAGCAGTTCTTC. This chain joins TRBV24-1 and TRBJ2-1, with a weak D call TRBD1 (6 bases). The CDR3 sequence is 12 residues long. Trimming took 1 base from V and 11 from J, leaving 8 bases between them. Germline CDR1 and CDR2: KGHDR and SFDVKD.